This record concerns one TCR beta chain sequence. As yet, its antigen is unknown. This sample also contains other DNA sequences that code for the same CDR3. It was across several immunoSEQ plates that each subset's genomic DNA was evenly split. Sequenced by immunoSEQ multiplex PCR; TCRdb stores in-frame clones only, minus some. The profile shows approximately 740,000 clones, approximately 79% of them singletons. This CDR3 has 15 amino acids. The germline V gene has CDR1 LNHDA and CDR2 SQIVND (reference sequence). Trimming left V 2 bases short and J 2 bases short, with 9 bases between. The data were obtained in a study of shared clonotypes between healthy human individuals. General observations from the study: Generation probability values for non-shared clonotypes were lower than those for clonotypes shared by all four donors.

Sequences were obtained from memory CD4+ T cells sorted from blood. Specified subset: CD45RA-negative fraction. The rearrangement links TRBV19 to TRBJ2-2; the D gene is possibly TRBD1 (5 bases). The clonotype comes from a woman in her 30s in good health. The CDR3: CASSIRQGNTGELFF. In DNA form, the CDR3 reads TGTGCCAGTAGTATAAGGCAGGGAAACACCGGGGAGCTGTTTTTT.